These T cell receptor beta chains were read from a single sample in a study of low-dose radiotherapy and immunotherapy resistance in tumors. MiXCR was run by TCRdb on the reads, yielding one entry per CDR3 protein. The sample shows around 64,000 distinct CDR3 sequences, around a quarter of them seen only once. This material consisted of PBMCs, taken before treatment. The origin of the receptors is a male donor with rectosigmoid adenocarcinoma. The CDR3 runs from the conserved cysteine through the conserved F or W. The order of the fields is J gene, clone size, V gene, D gene, CDR3 protein, CDR3 DNA. The D gene is left open where the match is weak. Clone size is given for some rows only: seen once, a few or many times, or a class if the clone is expanded.

>TRBJ1-2|many|TRBV4-3|TRBD1
CASSPSGTGAANYGYTF
TGCGCCAGCAGCCCTTCCGGGACAGGGGCCGCTAACTATGGCTACACCTTC
>TRBJ2-3|NA|TRBV6-6|NA
CASSYPEQPRQDTDTQYF
TGTGCCAGCAGTTACCCAGAACAGCCGAGACAGGACACAGATACGCAGTATTTT
>TRBJ2-2|NA|TRBV12-3/TRBV12-4|NA
CASSSSLANTGELFF
TGTGCCAGCAGTTCCTCACTAGCGAACACCGGGGAGCTGTTTTTT
>TRBJ2-4|many|TRBV27|TRBD1
CASSLTPGGTGTGVKNIQYF
TGTGCCAGCAGTTTAACTCCGGGGGGGACCGGGACAGGGGTCAAAAACATTCAGTACTTC
>TRBJ2-1|many|TRBV11-1|NA
CASSRTGSSYNEQFF
TGTGCCAGCAGTCGCACAGGGAGCTCCTACAATGAGCAGTTCTTC
>TRBJ2-1|many|TRBV7-2|NA
CASSLVGSGVSNEQFF
TGTGCCAGCAGCTTAGTGGGGTCAGGGGTGAGCAATGAGCAGTTCTTC
>TRBJ2-7|many|TRBV18|TRBD2
CASSPPGLGTREQYF
TGTGCCAGCTCACCACCGGGACTAGGGACCCGCGAGCAGTACTTC
>TRBJ2-2|NA|TRBV29-1|NA
CSVGRRGSNTGELFF
TGCAGCGTTGGGAGGAGGGGATCGAACACCGGGGAGCTGTTTTTT
>TRBJ2-7|NA|TRBV10-3|NA
CAISTGMNEQYF
TGTGCCATCAGTACAGGGATGAACGAGCAGTACTTC
>TRBJ2-7|many|TRBV24-1|NA
CATSDFRGDMHF
TGTGCCACCAGTGATTTTCGAGGGGACATGCACTTC
>TRBJ1-4|many|TRBV7-2|NA
CASSLDTARLFF
TGTGCCAGCAGCTTAGATACGGCGAGGCTGTTTTTT
>TRBJ2-1|many|TRBV27|TRBD1
CASGTGTANEQFF
TGTGCCAGCGGGACAGGGACAGCCAATGAGCAGTTCTTC
>TRBJ1-1|many|TRBV19|NA
CASSTRARNTEAFF
TGTGCCAGTAGTACACGGGCCAGGAACACTGAAGCTTTCTTT
>TRBJ2-1|many|TRBV7-6|TRBD2
CASSRGLAGGLYNEQFF
TGTGCCAGCAGCCGAGGACTAGCGGGAGGGTTATACAATGAGCAGTTCTTC
>TRBJ2-1|many|TRBV4-3|NA
CASSSQANEQFF
TGCGCCAGCAGCAGCCAGGCCAATGAGCAGTTCTTC
>TRBJ2-7|many|TRBV11-3|TRBD2
CASSRGAGETYEQYF
TGTGCCAGCAGCCGCGGGGCGGGAGAAACCTACGAGCAGTACTTC
>TRBJ2-3|NA|TRBV11-2|NA
CASSWDSSFTDTQYF
TGTGCCAGCAGCTGGGACTCATCCTTCACAGATACGCAGTATTTT
>TRBJ2-1|NA|TRBV13|NA
CASSLVAATHNEQFF
TGTGCCAGCAGCTTAGTGGCAGCTACCCACAATGAGCAGTTCTTC
>TRBJ2-5|many|TRBV4-3|TRBD2
CASSPSGGASETQYF
TGCGCCAGCAGCCCCAGCGGGGGGGCTTCAGAGACCCAGTACTTC
>TRBJ2-3|NA|TRBV28|TRBD1
CASLFGQGDGDDTDTQYF
TGTGCCAGCCTTTTCGGACAGGGGGATGGGGATGACACAGATACGCAGTATTTT
>TRBJ1-1|many|TRBV12-3/TRBV12-4|NA
CASSKAGRNTEAFF
TGTGCCAGCAGCAAGGCTGGACGAAACACTGAAGCTTTCTTT
>TRBJ2-5|many|TRBV5-4|NA
CASSLDRTQYF
TGTGCCAGCAGCTTAGATCGGACCCAGTACTTC
>TRBJ1-2|many|TRBV19|TRBD1
CASSISGTGEKGYTF
TGTGCCAGTAGTATTTCCGGGACAGGGGAAAAGGGCTACACCTTC
>TRBJ2-6|many|TRBV5-1|TRBD1
CASSIDRDGSGANVLTF
TGCGCCAGCAGCATAGACAGGGATGGCTCCGGGGCCAACGTCCTGACTTTC
>TRBJ1-5|many|TRBV28|TRBD1
CASRWGQGFSNQPQHF
TGTGCCAGCAGGTGGGGACAGGGGTTTAGCAATCAGCCCCAGCATTTT
>TRBJ2-1|few|TRBV5-1|TRBD2
CASRQAGTRIDEQFF
TGCGCCAGCAGGCAAGCCGGGACTAGAATCGATGAGCAGTTCTTC
>TRBJ1-2|many|TRBV28|NA
CASSFGQVFYGYTF
TGTGCCAGCAGTTTTGGGCAGGTTTTCTATGGCTACACCTTC
>TRBJ1-2|many|TRBV7-9|NA
CASTSGGYGYTF
TGTGCCAGCACCTCCGGGGGGTATGGCTACACCTTC
>TRBJ2-3|many|TRBV7-2|TRBD2
CASSIGQAGVVDTQYF
TGTGCCAGCAGCATAGGCCAAGCGGGAGTTGTAGATACGCAGTATTTT
>TRBJ1-1|many|TRBV6-1|NA
CASNGRDKGVFEAFF
TGTGCCAGCAATGGGAGGGACAAGGGGGTATTTGAAGCTTTCTTT
>TRBJ2-1|many|TRBV7-2|TRBD2
CASSLGLAGVHEQFF
TGTGCCAGCAGCTTAGGGCTAGCGGGAGTCCATGAGCAGTTCTTC
>TRBJ1-2|NA|TRBV9|NA
CASSVSSYGYTF
TGTGCCAGCAGCGTAAGCAGCTATGGCTACACCTTC
>TRBJ1-3|many|TRBV20-1|NA
CSAHGFGAGNTIYF
TGCAGTGCCCACGGTTTTGGGGCTGGAAACACCATATATTTT
>TRBJ2-7|NA|TRBV7-9|NA
CASSLAQRSYEQYF
TGTGCCAGCAGCTTAGCCCAGCGGTCCTACGAGCAGTACTTC
>TRBJ1-3|NA|TRBV20-1|TRBD1
CSARVRTGSGNTIYF
TGCAGTGCTAGAGTCCGGACAGGGTCAGGAAACACCATATATTTT
>TRBJ1-3|many|TRBV7-9|TRBD1
CASSARQGFSGNTIYF
TGTGCCAGCAGCGCAAGACAGGGATTCTCTGGAAACACCATATATTTT
>TRBJ2-1|medium-sized|TRBV11-2|NA
CASSSSGRSYNEQFF
TGTGCCAGCAGCTCCAGCGGACGCTCCTACAATGAGCAGTTCTTC
>TRBJ2-3|NA|TRBV28|NA
CASSLIGLSTDTQYF
TGTGCCAGCAGTTTGATAGGCCTTAGCACAGATACGCAGTATTTT
>TRBJ2-7|many|TRBV6-6|NA
CASLRDEAPGLGYEQYF
TGTGCCAGCCTTCGGGACGAAGCGCCGGGGTTGGGATACGAGCAGTACTTC
>TRBJ2-1|many|TRBV5-8|NA
CASSFRGPAYNEQFF
TGTGCCAGCAGCTTCCGGGGCCCGGCCTACAATGAGCAGTTCTTC
>TRBJ1-4|NA|TRBV6-5|NA
CASSYMQGEKTVF
TGTGCCAGCAGTTATATGCAGGGTGAAAAAACTGTTTTT
>TRBJ2-5|many|TRBV7-9|NA
CASSLDTGETQYF
TGTGCCAGCAGCTTAGACACAGGGGAGACCCAGTACTTC
>TRBJ2-5|NA|TRBV2|TRBD1
CASRGGTGGSETQYF
TGTGCCAGCAGAGGGGGGACAGGGGGATCGGAGACCCAGTACTTC
>TRBJ1-5|NA|TRBV20-1|TRBD1
CSAYTTGQGANQPQHF
TGCAGTGCTTATACCACAGGACAGGGCGCGAATCAGCCCCAGCATTTT
>TRBJ2-1|many|TRBV4-2|TRBD2
CASSQDQGGGANEQFF
TGTGCCAGCAGCCAAGATCAGGGCGGGGGGGCGAATGAGCAGTTCTTC
>TRBJ2-3|few|TRBV5-3|NA
CASSYRAADTQYF
TGTGCCAGCAGCTACCGGGCCGCGGATACGCAGTATTTT
>TRBJ1-2|NA|TRBV12-3/TRBV12-4|TRBD1
CASSSGTGFSIGTF
TGTGCCAGCAGTTCCGGGACAGGGTTTTCGATCGGCACCTTC
>TRBJ2-3|many|TRBV21-1|NA
CASSKARPNRGLSTDTQYF
TGTGCCAGCAGCAAGGCCCGCCCCAACAGGGGGCTTTCTACAGATACGCAGTATTTT
>TRBJ2-3|NA|TRBV12-3/TRBV12-4|NA
CASSQTQGTLRPDTQYF
TGTGCCAGCAGTCAGACGCAGGGGACCCTGCGCCCAGATACGCAGTATTTT
>TRBJ2-7|many|TRBV28|NA
CASRRSRDEQYF
TGTGCCAGCAGGCGCAGCCGCGACGAGCAGTACTTC
>TRBJ1-5|many|TRBV28|NA
CASILGAYREGQPQHF
TGTGCCAGCATCCTGGGGGCCTACAGGGAAGGGCAGCCCCAGCATTTT
>TRBJ2-7|many|TRBV5-1|NA
CASSLALGQAYEQYF
TGCGCCAGTAGCTTGGCTTTGGGGCAGGCCTACGAGCAGTACTTC
>TRBJ1-3|many|TRBV12-3/TRBV12-4|NA
CASSRDNSGNTIYF
TGTGCCAGCAGTCGCGACAATTCTGGAAACACCATATATTTT
>TRBJ2-1|NA|TRBV7-9|NA
CASSLVAGASHEQFF
TGTGCCAGCAGCTTAGTCGCCGGGGCTAGCCATGAGCAGTTCTTC
>TRBJ2-7|many|TRBV2|TRBD1
CASRNRGYEQYF
TGTGCCAGCAGGAACAGGGGATACGAGCAGTACTTC
>TRBJ2-1|many|TRBV6-2/TRBV6-3|NA
CASSRTGVNNEQFF
TGTGCCAGCAGTCGGACGGGGGTTAACAATGAGCAGTTCTTC
>TRBJ2-5|many|TRBV20-1|TRBD2
CSAAGDLWETQYF
TGCAGTGCAGCGGGAGATTTGTGGGAGACCCAGTACTTC